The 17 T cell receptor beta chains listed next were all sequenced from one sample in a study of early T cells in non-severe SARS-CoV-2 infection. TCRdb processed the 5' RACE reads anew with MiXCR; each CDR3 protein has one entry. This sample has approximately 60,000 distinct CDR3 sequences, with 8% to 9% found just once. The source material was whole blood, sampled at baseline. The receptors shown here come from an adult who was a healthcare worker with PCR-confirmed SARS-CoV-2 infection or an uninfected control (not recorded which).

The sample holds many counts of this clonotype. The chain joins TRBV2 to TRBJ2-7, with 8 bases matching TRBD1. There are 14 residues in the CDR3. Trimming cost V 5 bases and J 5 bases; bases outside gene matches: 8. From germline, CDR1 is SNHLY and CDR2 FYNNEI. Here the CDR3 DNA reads TGTGCCAGCAGTTTTGTCCAGGGGGCGGACGAGCAGTACTTC. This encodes CASSFVQGADEQYF.

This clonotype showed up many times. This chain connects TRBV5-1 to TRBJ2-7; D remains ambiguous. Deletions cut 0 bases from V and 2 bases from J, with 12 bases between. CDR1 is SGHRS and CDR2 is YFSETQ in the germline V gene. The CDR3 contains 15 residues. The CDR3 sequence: CASSLVLGSTYEQYF. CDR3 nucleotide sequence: TGCGCCAGCAGCTTGGTTCTGGGCTCGACCTACGAGCAGTACTTC.

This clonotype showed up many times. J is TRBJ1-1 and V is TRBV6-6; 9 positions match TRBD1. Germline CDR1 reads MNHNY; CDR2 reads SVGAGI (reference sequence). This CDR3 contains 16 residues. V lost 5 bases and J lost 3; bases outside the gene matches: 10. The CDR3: CASSAGQGRRDTEAFF. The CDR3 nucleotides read TGTGCCAGCAGTGCCGGACAGGGGCGTAGGGACACTGAAGCTTTCTTT.

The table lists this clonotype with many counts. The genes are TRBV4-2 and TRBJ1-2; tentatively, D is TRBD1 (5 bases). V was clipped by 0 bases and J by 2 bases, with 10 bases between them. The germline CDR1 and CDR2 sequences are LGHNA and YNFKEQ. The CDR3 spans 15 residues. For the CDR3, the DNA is TGTGCCAGCAGCCAAGAGCAGGGCAAGAACTATGGCTACACCTTC. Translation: CASSQEQGKNYGYTF.

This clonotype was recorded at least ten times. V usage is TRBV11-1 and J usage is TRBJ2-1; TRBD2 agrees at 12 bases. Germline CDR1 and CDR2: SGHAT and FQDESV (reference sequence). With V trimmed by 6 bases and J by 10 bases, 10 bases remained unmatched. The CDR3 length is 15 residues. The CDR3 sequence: CASSSGGLAGGEQFF. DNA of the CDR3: TGTGCCAGCAGTTCCGGGGGACTAGCGGGCGGAGAGCAGTTCTTC.

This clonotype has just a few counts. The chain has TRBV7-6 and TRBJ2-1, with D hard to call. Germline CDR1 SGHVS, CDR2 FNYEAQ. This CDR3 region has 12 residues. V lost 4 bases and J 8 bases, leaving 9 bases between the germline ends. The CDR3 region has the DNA TGTGCCAGCAGCTCAGTCTTGGATGAGCAGTTCTTC. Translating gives CASSSVLDEQFF.

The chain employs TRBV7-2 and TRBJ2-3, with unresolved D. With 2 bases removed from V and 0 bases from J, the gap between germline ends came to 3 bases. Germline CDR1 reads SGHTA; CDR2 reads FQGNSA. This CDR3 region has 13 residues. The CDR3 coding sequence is TGTGCCAGCAGCTTACAGAGCACAGATACGCAGTATTTT. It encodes CASSLQSTDTQYF.

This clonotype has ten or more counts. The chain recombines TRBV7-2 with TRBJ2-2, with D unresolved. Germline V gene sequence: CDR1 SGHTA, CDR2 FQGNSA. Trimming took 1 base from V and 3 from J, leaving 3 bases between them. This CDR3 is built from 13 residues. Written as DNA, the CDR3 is TGTGCCAGCAGCTTAGGATACACCGGGGAGCTGTTTTTT. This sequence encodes CASSLGYTGELFF.

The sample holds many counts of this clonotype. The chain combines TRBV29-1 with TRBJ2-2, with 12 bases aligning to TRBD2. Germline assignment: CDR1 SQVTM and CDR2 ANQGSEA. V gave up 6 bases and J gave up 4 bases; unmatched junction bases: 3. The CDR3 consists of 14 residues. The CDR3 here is CSVAGLAGTGELFF. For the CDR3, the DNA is TGCAGCGTGGCGGGACTAGCGGGCACCGGGGAGCTGTTTTTT.

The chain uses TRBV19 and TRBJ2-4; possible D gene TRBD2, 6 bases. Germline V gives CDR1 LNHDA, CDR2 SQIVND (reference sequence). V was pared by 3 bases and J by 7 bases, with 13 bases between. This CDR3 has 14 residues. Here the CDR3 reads CASSMGRDVNIQYF. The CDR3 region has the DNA TGTGCCAGTAGTATGGGGCGGGATGTGAACATTCAGTACTTC.

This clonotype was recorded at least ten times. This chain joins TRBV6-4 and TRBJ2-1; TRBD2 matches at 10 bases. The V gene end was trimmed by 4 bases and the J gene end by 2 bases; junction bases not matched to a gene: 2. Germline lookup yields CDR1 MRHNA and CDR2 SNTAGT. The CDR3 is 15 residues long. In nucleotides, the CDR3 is TGTGCCAGCAGTGTCGGACTAGCGGCCTACAATGAGCAGTTCTTC. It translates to CASSVGLAAYNEQFF.

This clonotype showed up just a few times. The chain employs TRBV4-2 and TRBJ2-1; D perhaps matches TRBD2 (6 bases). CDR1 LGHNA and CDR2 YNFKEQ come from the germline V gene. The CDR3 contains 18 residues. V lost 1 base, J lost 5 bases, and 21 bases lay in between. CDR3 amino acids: CASSQAGAGLGKHNEQFF. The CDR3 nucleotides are TGTGCCAGCAGCCAAGCCGGGGCGGGACTCGGAAAACACAATGAGCAGTTCTTC.

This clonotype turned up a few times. The CDR3 sequence: CAISESREYGYTF. The CDR3 nucleotides are TGTGCCATCAGTGAGTCTAGGGAATATGGCTACACCTTC. The chain is built from TRBV10-3 and TRBJ1-2, with D hard to call. Per germline, CDR1 ENHRY and CDR2 SYGVKD. Trimming took off 0 bases at V and 5 bases at J, with 7 bases between the two ends. The CDR3 totals 13 residues.

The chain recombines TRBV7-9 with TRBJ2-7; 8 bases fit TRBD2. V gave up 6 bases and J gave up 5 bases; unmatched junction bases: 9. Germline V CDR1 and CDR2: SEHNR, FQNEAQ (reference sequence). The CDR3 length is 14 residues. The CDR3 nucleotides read TGTGCCAGCAGTAGCGGGACCCAAAACCACGAGCAGTACTTC. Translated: CASSSGTQNHEQYF.

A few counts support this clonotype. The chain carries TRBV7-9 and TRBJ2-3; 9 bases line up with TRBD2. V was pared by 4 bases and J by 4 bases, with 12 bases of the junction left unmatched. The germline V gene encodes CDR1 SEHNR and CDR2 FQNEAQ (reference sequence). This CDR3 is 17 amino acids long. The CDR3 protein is CASSSRIAAGGSDTQYF. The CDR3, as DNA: TGTGCCAGCAGCTCCCGTATTGCAGCGGGAGGCTCAGATACGCAGTATTTT.

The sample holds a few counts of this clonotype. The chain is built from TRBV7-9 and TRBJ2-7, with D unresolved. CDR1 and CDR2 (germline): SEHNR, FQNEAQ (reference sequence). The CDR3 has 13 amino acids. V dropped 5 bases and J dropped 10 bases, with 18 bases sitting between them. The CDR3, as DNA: TGTGCCAGCAGCCCCGCCGTGGTGGGGTCACAGTACTTC. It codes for CASSPAVVGSQYF.

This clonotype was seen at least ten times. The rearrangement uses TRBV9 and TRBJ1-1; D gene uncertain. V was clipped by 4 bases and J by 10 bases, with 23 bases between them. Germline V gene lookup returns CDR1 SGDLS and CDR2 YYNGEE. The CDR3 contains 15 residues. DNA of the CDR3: TGTGCCAGCAGCCCCTCATCCATCTGGACCGGTGGAGCTTTCTTT. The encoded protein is CASSPSSIWTGGAFF.